This T cell receptor beta chain originates from a study of cytomegalovirus exposure and HLA in healthy donors. Remarks on this clone: Antigen specificity is unknown.

The study, taken as a whole, reports: Upon later analysis, HLA-associated TCR beta chains proved more clonally expanded than other, equally common chains. As was reported, the classifier diagnosed cytomegalovirus status with high specificity and sensitivity.

CDR3 length: 15 amino acids. The V segment lost 3 bases and the J segment 4 bases; nucleotides outside the gene matches: 10. The germline V gene encodes CDR1 SGDLS and CDR2 YYNGEE. Amplification used 60 Vbeta primers and 13 Jbeta primers. Data came from immunoSEQ multiplex PCR; TCRdb stores just in-frame clones and leaves some out. Counted here are 100,000 to 120,000 clones, around 76% occurring once; the ten biggest clones make up roughly an eighth. This sequence joins TRBV9 and TRBJ2-7; TRBD1 aligns across 7 bases. Sequenced material: PBMCs. The receptor was isolated from a man younger than 40 in good health and CMV-seropositive. CDR3 protein: CASSGSEGARYEQYF. CDR3 in DNA: TGTGCCAGCAGCGGTTCAGAGGGGGCTAGATACGAGCAGTACTTC. Supplemented by reference TRBV9 and TRBJ2-7, the full variable domain reads DSGVTQTPKHLITATGQRVTLRCSPRSGDLSVYWYQQSLDQGLQFLIQYYNGEERAKGNILERFSAQQFPDLHSELNLSSLELGDSALYFCASSGSEGARYEQYFGPGTRLTVT.